The clone carrying this T cell receptor (beta chain) has only one observation. Clones were sequenced by immunoSEQ multiplex PCR, and TCRdb holds only the in-frame ones, with some missing. The table shows about 2.3 million clones, with just under 95% occurring only once. These data originate in a study of shared clonotypes between healthy human individuals. The CDR3 runs to 15 residues. After removal of 3 bases from V and 4 bases from J, the junction contained 6 bases not matched to a gene. CDR1 is LGHNA and CDR2 is YSLEER in the germline V gene. This clonotype was obtained from a man younger than 35 in good health. Some clones in this sample may be carry-over from other donors' samples. Sequenced: naive CD4+ T cells from PBMCs. The subset: CD45RA+ positively selected. V is TRBV4-3 and J is TRBJ2-1; 7 bases match TRBD1. As DNA, the CDR3 is TGCGCCAGCAGCCATCCGGGACAGATGTACAATGAGCAGTTCTTC. It yields the protein CASSHPGQMYNEQFF.